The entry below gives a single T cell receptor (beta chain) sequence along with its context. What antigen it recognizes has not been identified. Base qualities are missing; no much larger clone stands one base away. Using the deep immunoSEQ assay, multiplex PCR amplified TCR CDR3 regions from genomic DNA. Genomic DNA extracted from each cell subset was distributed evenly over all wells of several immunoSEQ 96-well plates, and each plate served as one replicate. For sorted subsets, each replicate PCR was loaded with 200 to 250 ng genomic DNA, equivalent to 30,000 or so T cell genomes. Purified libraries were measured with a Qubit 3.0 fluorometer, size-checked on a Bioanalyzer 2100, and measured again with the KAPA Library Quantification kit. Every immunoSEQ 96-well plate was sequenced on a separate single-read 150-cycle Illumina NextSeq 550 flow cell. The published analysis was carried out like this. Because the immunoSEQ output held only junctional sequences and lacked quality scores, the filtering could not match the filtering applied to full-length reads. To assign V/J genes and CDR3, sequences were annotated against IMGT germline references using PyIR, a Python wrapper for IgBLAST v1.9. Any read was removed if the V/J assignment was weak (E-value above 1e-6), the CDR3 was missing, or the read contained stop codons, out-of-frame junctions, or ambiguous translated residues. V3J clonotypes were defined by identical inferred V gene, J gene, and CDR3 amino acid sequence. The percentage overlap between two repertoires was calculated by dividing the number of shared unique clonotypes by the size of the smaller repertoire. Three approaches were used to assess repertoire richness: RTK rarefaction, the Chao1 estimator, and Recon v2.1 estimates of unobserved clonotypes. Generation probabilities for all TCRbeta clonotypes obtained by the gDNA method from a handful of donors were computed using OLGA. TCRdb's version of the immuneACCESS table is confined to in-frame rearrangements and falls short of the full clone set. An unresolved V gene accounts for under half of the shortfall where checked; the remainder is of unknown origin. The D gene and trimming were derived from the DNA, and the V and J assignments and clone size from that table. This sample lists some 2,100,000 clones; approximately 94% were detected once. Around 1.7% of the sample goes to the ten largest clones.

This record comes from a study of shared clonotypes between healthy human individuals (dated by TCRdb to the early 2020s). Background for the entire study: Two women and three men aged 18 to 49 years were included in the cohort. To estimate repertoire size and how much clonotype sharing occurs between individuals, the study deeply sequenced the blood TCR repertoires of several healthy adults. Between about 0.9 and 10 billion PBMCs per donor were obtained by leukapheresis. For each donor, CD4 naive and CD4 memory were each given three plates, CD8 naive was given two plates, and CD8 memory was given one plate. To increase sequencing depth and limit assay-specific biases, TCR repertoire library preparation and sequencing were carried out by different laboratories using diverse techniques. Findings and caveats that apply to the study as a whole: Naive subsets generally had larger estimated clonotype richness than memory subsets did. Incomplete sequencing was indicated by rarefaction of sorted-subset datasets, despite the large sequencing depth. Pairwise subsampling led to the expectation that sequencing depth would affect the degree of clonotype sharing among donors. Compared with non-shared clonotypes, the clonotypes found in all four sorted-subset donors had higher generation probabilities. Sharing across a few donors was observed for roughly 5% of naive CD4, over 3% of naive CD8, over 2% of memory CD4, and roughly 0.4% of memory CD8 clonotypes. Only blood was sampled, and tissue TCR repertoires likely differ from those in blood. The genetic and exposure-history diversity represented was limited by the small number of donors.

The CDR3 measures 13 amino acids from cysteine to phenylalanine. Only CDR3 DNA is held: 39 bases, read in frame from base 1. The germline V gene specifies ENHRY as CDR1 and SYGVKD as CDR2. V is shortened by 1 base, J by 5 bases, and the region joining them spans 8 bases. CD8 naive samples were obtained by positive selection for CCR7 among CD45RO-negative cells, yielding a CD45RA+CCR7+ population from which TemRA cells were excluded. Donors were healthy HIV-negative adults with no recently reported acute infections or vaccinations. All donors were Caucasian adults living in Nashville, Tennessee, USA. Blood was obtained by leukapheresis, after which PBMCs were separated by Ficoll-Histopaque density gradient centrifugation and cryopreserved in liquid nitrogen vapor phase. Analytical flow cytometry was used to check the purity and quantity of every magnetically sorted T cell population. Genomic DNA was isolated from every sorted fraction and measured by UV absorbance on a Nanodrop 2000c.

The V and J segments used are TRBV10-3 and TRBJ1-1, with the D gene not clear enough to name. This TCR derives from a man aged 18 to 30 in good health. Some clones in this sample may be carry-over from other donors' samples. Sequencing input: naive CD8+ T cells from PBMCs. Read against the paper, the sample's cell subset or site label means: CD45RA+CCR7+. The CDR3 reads CAISELTGTEAFF. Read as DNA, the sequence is TGTGCCATCAGTGAGTTAACCGGGACTGAAGCTTTCTTT.